The present T cell receptor (beta chain) was sequenced within a study of preoperative IRX-2 immunotherapy in early breast cancer. Clones were sequenced by immunoSEQ multiplex PCR, and TCRdb holds only the in-frame ones, with some missing. The data contain 39,000 or so clones, approximately 77% of them singletons. Treatment: preoperative locoregional IRX-2 cytokine immunotherapy. Preoperative locoregional IRX-2 cytokine immunotherapy was tested in the phase Ib source study. Trimming removed 7 bases from V and 7 bases from J, with 11 bases in between. Looked up from germline, CDR1 is MNHGY and CDR2 is SAAAGT. This CDR3 has 12 residues.

This material consisted of tumor tissue, taken after IRX-2 immunotherapy. The rearrangement uses TRBV6-8 and TRBJ2-1; D ambiguous. This sequence originates from a human donor with breast cancer. The CDR3 protein is CASKDLVNEQFF. DNA of the CDR3: TGTGCCAGCAAGGACCTGGTGAATGAGCAGTTCTTC.